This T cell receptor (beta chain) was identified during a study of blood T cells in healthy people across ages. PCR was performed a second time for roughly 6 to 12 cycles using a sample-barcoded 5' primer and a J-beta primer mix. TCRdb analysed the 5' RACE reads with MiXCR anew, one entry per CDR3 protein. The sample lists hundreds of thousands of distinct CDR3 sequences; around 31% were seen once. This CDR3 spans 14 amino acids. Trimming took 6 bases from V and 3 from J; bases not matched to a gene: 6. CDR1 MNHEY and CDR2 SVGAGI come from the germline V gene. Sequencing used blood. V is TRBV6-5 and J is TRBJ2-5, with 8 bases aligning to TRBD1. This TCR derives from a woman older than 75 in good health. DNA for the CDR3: TGTGCCAGCAGCCATCCGGGACAGGAAGAGACCCAGTACTTC. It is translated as CASSHPGQEETQYF.